This TCR beta chain derives from a study of blood T cell repertoires in COVID-19. Remarks on this clone: This sample also contains other DNA sequences that code for the same CDR3.

Assay used: immunoSEQ multiplex PCR; TCRdb lists only in-frame clones, some missing. The table has 150,000 to 200,000 clones, about 88% seen once. Looked up from germline, CDR1 is SNHLY and CDR2 is FYNNEI. V gave up 5 bases and J gave up 4 bases; unmatched junction bases: 4. The CDR3 is 14 amino acids. This TCR derives from a human donor in a cohort sampled during active COVID-19. The chain links TRBV2 to TRBJ2-1; 8 bases agree with TRBD2. Sequences were obtained from peripheral blood. In DNA, the CDR3 is TGTGCCAGCAGTAGGCTAGCGGGTTACAATGAGCAGTTCTTC. This translates into CASSRLAGYNEQFF.